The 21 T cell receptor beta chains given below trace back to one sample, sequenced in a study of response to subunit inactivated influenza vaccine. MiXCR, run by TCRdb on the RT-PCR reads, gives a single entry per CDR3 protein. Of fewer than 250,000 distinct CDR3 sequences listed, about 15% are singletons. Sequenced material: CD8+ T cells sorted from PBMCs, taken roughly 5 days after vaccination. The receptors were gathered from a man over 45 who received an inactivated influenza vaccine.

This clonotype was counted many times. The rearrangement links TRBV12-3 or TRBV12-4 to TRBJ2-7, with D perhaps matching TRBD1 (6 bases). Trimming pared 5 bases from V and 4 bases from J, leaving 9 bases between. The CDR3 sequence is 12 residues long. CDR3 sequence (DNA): TGTGCCAGCAGTGGGGGCCGTTACGAGCAGTACTTC. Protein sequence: CASSGGRYEQYF.

CDR3 DNA: TGTGCCTCCCTCGGGACAGAGGACACCGGGGAGCTGTTTTTT. Translation: CASLGTEDTGELFF. The rearrangement uses TRBV30 and TRBJ2-2; 7 bases align to TRBD1. V shed 7 bases, J shed 3 bases, and the junction held 8 bases outside the gene matches. The CDR3 totals 14 residues. CDR1 is GTSNPN and CDR2 is SVGIG in the germline V gene (reference sequence). Together with reference TRBV30 and TRBJ2-2, the CDR3 gives the full variable domain: SQTIHQWPATLVQPVGSPLSLECTVEGTSNPNLYWYRQAAGRGLQLLFYSVGIGQISSEVPQNLSASRPQDRQFILSSKKLLLSDSGFYLCASLGTEDTGELFFGEGSRLTVL.

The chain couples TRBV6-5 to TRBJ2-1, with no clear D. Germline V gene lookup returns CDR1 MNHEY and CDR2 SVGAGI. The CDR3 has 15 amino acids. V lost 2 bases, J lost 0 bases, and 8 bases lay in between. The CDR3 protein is CASSYGDSSYNEQFF. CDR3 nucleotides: TGTGCCAGCAGTTACGGAGATAGCTCCTACAATGAGCAGTTCTTC.

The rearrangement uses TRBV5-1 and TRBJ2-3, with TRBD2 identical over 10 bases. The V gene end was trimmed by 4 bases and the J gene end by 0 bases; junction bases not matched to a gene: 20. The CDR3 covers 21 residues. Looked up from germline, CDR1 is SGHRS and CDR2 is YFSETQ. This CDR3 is CASSDLGDVQLAGPSTDTQYF. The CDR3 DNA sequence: TGCGCCAGCAGCGACCTTGGAGACGTCCAACTAGCGGGACCTAGCACAGATACGCAGTATTTT.

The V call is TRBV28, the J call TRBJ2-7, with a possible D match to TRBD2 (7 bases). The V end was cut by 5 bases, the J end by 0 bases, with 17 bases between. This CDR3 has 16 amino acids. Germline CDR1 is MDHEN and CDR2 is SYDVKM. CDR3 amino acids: CASSPRGGYGSYEQYF. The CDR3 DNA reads TGTGCCAGCAGTCCCAGGGGAGGGTATGGCTCCTACGAGCAGTACTTC. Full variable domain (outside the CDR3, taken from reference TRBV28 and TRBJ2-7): DVKVTQSSRYLVKRTGEKVFLECVQDMDHENMFWYRQDPGLGLRLIYFSYDVKMKEKGDIPEGYSVSREKKERFSLILESASTNQTSMYLCASSPRGGYGSYEQYFGPGTRLTVT.

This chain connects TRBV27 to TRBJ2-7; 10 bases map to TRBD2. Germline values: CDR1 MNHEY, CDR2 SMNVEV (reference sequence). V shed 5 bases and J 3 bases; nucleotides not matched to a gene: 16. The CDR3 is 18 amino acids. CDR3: CASSPISPAGLAFYEQYF. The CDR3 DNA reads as TGTGCCAGCAGTCCCATAAGCCCGGCGGGACTAGCGTTCTACGAGCAGTACTTC.

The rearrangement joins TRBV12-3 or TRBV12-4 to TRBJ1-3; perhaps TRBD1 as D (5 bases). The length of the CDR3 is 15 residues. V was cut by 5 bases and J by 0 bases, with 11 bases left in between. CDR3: CASSPGRISGNTIYF. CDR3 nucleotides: TGTGCCAGCAGTCCGGGACGGATCTCTGGAAACACCATATATTTT.

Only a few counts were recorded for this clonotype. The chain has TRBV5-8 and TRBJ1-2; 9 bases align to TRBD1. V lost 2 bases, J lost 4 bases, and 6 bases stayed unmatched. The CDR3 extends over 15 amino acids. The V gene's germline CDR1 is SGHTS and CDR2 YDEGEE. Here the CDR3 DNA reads TGTGCCAGCAGCTTTTCCGGGACAGGGACCTATGGCTACACCTTC. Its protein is CASSFSGTGTYGYTF.

For the CDR3, the DNA is TGTGCCAGCAGTGGGGGGACTAGCGGGAATGAGCAGTTCTTC. It encodes CASSGGTSGNEQFF. The rearrangement links TRBV25-1 to TRBJ2-1; 12 nucleotides align to TRBD2. Per germline, CDR1 MGHDK and CDR2 SYGVNS. The V and J ends lost 4 bases and 7 bases, in that order; junction bases with no gene match: 2. The CDR3 sequence is 14 residues long.

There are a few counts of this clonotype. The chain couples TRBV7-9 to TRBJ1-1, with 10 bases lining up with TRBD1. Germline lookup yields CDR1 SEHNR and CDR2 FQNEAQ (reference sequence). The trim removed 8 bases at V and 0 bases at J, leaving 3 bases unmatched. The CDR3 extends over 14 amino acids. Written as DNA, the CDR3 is TGTGCCAGCTTCGGACAGGGGGTGAACACTGAAGCTTTCTTT. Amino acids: CASFGQGVNTEAFF. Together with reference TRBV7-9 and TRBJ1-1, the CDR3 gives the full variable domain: DTGVSQNPRHKITKRGQNVTFRCDPISEHNRLYWYRQTLGQGPEFLTYFQNEAQLEKSRLLSDRFSAERPKGSFSTLEIQRTEQGDSAMYLCASFGQGVNTEAFFGQGTRLTVV.

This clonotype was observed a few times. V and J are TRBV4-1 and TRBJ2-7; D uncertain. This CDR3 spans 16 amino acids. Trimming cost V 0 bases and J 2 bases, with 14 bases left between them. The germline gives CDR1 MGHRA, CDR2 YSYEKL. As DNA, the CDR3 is TGCGCCAGCAGCCAAGAATTAACCAGAATTCCCTACGAGCAGTACTTC. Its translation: CASSQELTRIPYEQYF.

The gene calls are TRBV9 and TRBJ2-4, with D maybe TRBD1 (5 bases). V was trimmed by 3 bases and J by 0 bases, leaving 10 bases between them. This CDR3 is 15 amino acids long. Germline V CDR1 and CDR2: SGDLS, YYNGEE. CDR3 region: CASSASGSAKNIQYF. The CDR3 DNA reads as TGTGCCAGCAGCGCATCAGGGTCAGCCAAAAACATTCAGTACTTC.

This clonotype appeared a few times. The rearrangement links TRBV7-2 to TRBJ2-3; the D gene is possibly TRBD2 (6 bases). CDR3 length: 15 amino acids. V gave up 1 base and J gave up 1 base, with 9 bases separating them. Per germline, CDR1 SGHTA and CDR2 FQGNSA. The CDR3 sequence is CASSLGAGRTDTQYF. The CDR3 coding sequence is TGTGCCAGCAGCTTAGGGGCGGGGCGCACAGATACGCAGTATTTT.

The DNA of the CDR3 is TGTGCCAGCAGCTTAGCGCAAATGACGTTGGATGAGCAGTTCTTC. It yields the protein CASSLAQMTLDEQFF. The chain combines TRBV7-2 with TRBJ2-1; D gene ambiguous. Germline V gives CDR1 SGHTA, CDR2 FQGNSA. The CDR3 covers 15 residues. V was shortened by 0 bases and J by 8 bases, with 14 bases between the two germline ends.

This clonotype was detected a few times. CDR3 residues: CSAVTSSGNTIYF. CDR3 DNA: TGCAGTGCGGTTACGAGCTCTGGAAACACCATATATTTT. The rearrangement links TRBV20-1 to TRBJ1-3; D call uncertain. CDR3 length: 13 amino acids. Trimming pared 6 bases from V and 0 bases from J, leaving 9 bases between. Germline V gives CDR1 DFQATT, CDR2 SNEGSKA (reference sequence).

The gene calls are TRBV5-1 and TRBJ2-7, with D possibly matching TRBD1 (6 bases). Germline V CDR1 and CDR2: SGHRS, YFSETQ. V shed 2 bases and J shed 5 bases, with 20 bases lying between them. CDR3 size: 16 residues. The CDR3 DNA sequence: TGCGCCAGCAGCTTAAAGTTGGATAAGGGGGTCGACGAGCAGTACTTC. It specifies CASSLKLDKGVDEQYF.

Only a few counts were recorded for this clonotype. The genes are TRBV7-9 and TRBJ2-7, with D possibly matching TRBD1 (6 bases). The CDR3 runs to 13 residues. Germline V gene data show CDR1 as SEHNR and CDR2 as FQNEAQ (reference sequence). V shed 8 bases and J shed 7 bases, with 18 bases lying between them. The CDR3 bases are TGTGCCAGCGCAGCAGGAACGAGGGGGGAGCAGTACTTC. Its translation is CASAAGTRGEQYF.

The CDR3 region is CASSIEGMFADTQYF. The CDR3 DNA reads as TGTGCCAGTAGTATAGAAGGGATGTTCGCAGATACGCAGTATTTT. The V call is TRBV19, the J call TRBJ2-3, with D unresolved. CDR1 is LNHDA and CDR2 is SQIVND in the germline V gene (reference sequence). V shed 0 bases and J shed 4 bases, with 11 bases lying between them. CDR3 length: 15 residues.

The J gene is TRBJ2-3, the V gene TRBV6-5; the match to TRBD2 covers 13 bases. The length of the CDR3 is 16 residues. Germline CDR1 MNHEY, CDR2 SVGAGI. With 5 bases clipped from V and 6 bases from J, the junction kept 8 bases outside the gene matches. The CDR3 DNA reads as TGTGCCAGCAGTCACCTCGGACTAGCGGGAGAGGATACGCAGTATTTT. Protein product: CASSHLGLAGEDTQYF.

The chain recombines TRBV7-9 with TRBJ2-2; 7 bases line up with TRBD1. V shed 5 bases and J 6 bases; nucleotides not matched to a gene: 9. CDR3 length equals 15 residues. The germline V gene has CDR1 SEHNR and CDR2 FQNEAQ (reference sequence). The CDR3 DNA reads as TGTGCCAGCAGCCTAAGGGACAGCCCGCCCGGGGAGCTGTTTTTT. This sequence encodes CASSLRDSPPGELFF.

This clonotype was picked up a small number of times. In nucleotides, the CDR3 is TGTGCCAGTAGTATCCTCAAGGGGGATGAGCAGTTCTTC. Encoded protein: CASSILKGDEQFF. The chain links TRBV19 to TRBJ2-1, with D maybe TRBD1 (6 bases). The CDR3 is made up of 13 amino acids. Looked up from germline, CDR1 is LNHDA and CDR2 is SQIVND (reference sequence). V shed 3 bases and J shed 8 bases, with 11 bases lying between them.